This TCR beta chain originates from a study of T cells after somatic rescue of genetic block. Trimming removed 3 bases at V and 2 bases at J, with 12 bases between. The CDR3 spans 15 residues. The germline V gene encodes CDR1 SGHTA and CDR2 FQGNSA. Sequenced by immunoSEQ multiplex PCR; TCRdb stores in-frame clones only, minus some. The sample holds approximately 110,000 clones, 75% to 95% seen once. The sample was peripheral blood mononuclear cells (PBMCs). The chain couples TRBV7-2 to TRBJ2-3; no firm D call. This TCR was recovered from a woman aged 18-30 years. CDR3 region: CASSLGWGTTDTQYF. The CDR3 DNA reads TGTGCCAGCAGCTTGGGGTGGGGAACCACAGATACGCAGTATTTT.